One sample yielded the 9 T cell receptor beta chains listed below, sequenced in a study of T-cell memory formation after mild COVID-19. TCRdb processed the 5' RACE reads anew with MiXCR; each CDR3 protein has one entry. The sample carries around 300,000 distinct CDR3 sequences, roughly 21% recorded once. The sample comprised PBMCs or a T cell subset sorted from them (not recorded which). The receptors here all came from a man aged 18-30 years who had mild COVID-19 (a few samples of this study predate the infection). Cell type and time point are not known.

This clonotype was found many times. This CDR3 is CASSYTSGGQETQYF. For the CDR3, the DNA is TGTGCCAGCAGTTACACAAGCGGGGGCCAAGAGACCCAGTACTTC. The chain joins TRBV6-2 or TRBV6-3 to TRBJ2-5; 8 bases line up with TRBD2. Losses at the gene ends were 2 bases for V and 1 base for J; bases not matched to a gene: 3. CDR1 and CDR2 from the germline V gene are MNHEY and SVGEGT. The CDR3 contains 15 residues.

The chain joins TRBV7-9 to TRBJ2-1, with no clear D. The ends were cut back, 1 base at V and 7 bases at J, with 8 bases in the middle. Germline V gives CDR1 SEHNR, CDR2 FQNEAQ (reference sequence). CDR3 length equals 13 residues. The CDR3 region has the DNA TGTGCCAGCAGCTTAGGTAGTAGGAATGAGCAGTTCTTC. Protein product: CASSLGSRNEQFF.

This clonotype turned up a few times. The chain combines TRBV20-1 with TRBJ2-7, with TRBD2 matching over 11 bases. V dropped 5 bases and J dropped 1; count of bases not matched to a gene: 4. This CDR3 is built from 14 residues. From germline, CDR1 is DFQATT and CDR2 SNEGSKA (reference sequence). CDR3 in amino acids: CSAARTSGSYEQYF. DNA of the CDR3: TGCAGTGCTGCCAGGACTAGCGGGTCCTACGAGCAGTACTTC.

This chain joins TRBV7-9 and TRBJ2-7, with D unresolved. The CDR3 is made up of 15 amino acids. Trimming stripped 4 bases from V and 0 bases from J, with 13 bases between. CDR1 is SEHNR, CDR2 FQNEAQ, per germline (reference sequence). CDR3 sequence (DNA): TGTGCCAGCAGCTCCTCGGACCGGCCCTCCTACGAGCAGTACTTC. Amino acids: CASSSSDRPSYEQYF.

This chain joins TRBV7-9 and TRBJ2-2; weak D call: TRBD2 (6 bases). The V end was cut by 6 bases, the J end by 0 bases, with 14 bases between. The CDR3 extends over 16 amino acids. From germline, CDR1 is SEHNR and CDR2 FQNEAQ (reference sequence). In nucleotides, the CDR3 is TGTGCCAGCAGTTCTGCGGGGTACGCGAACACCGGGGAGCTGTTTTTT. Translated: CASSSAGYANTGELFF.

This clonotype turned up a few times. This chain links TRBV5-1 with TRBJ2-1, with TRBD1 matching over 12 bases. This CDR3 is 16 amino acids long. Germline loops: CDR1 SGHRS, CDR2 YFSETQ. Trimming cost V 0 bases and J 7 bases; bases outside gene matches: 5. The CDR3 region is CASSLEGQGAGNEQFF. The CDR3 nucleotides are TGCGCCAGCAGCTTGGAGGGACAGGGGGCTGGAAATGAGCAGTTCTTC.

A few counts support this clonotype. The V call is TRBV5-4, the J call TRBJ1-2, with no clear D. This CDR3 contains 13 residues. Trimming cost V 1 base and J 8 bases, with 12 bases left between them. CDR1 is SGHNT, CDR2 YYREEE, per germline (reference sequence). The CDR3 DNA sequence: TGTGCCAGCAGCTTGTCTGCGGGAGAAGGCTACACCTTC. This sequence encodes CASSLSAGEGYTF.

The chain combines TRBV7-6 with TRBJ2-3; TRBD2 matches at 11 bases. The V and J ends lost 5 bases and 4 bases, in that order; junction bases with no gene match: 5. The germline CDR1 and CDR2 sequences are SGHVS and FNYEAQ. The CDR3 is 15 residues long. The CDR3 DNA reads TGTGCCAGCAGCCCTAGCGGGGGGACTGCAGATACGCAGTATTTT. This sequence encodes CASSPSGGTADTQYF.

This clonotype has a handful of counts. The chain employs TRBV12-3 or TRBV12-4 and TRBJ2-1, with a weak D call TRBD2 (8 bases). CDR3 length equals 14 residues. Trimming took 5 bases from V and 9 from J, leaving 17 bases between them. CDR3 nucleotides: TGTGCCAGCAGTCCCCGGGAGGGGGCAGCTGAGCAGTTCTTC. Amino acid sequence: CASSPREGAAEQFF.